This TCR beta chain was recovered during a study of cytomegalovirus exposure and HLA in healthy donors. Study-level points and caveats: Most likely, a cluster of highly shared sequence variants arose as a sequencing artifact. Through in vitro validation, three CMV-associated chains were shown to be specific for CMV antigens.

The CDR3 has 13 amino acids. Germline lookup yields CDR1 SGHRS and CDR2 YFSETQ. Losses at the gene ends were 0 bases for V and 13 bases for J; bases not matched to a gene: 8. Primers included in the PCR were 60 Vbeta and 13 Jbeta primers. Sequencing was performed with immunoSEQ multiplex PCR; in TCRdb, only in-frame clones are kept and a portion is missing. This sample has around 210,000 clones; roughly three quarters occur once, and the top ten carry roughly 1.5%. About this clone itself: Its specificity is unknown.

V usage is TRBV5-1 and J usage is TRBJ2-5; 8 bases line up with TRBD2. Sequenced input: PBMCs. This TCR came from a man aged 45 to 65 in good health and CMV-seronegative. The CDR3 DNA follows: TGCGCCAGCAGCTTGGAGACGGGAGGGGGTCCGTACTTC. This gives the protein CASSLETGGGPYF.